This paragraph covers one T cell receptor beta chain sequence. The antigen is undetermined. This specimen belongs to a study of a mutant IDH1 vaccine in newly diagnosed glioma. Sequencing used immunoSEQ multiplex PCR; TCRdb keeps in-frame clones, though not all of them. The sample lists 35,000 to 45,000 clones, roughly nine tenths occurring once. This CDR3 contains 14 residues. CDR1 is LNHNV, CDR2 YYDKDF, per germline (reference sequence). V was clipped by 0 bases and J by 2 bases, with 5 bases between them. As to time point: week 35, safety follow-up. It was 300 ug of mutant IDH1 20-mer peptide that made up each vaccine dose, given with topical imiquimod.

This receptor was taken from a man aged 40-49 years with glioma. Sequencing used PBMCs, obtained from a glioma patient whose treatment included an IDH1 peptide vaccine. The V gene is TRBV15, the J gene TRBJ2-1, with D unresolved. The CDR3 spells CATSREVTYNEQFF. In DNA, the CDR3 is TGTGCCACCAGCAGAGAGGTGACCTACAATGAGCAGTTCTTC.